Below are 18 T cell receptor beta chains sequenced from a single sample in a study of patients and donors after allogeneic stem cell transplantation. Each CDR3 protein is one row after TCRdb ran MiXCR on the RT-PCR reads. The repertoire holds more than 850,000 distinct CDR3 sequences, 15% to 20% seen once, with 5% to 6.5% in the top ten. The sequenced sample consisted of blood, either unsorted or a sorted T cell fraction (not recorded which). These receptors all come from a human donor who was either an allogeneic HSCT recipient or a stem cell or donor lymphocyte infusion donor (not recorded which). It is not recorded whose cells these are; they may come from a transplant donor.

This clonotype was found a few times. CDR3 amino acids: CASGLGTGEFNEQFF. CDR3 nucleotide sequence: TGTGCTAGTGGTTTGGGGACAGGGGAATTTAATGAGCAGTTCTTC. The chain is built from TRBV12-5 and TRBJ2-1; 9 bases align to TRBD1. V shed 1 base and J 7 bases; nucleotides not matched to a gene: 5. This CDR3 comprises 15 residues. Germline CDR1 is LGHNT and CDR2 is FRNRAP.

This clonotype turned up a few times. This rearrangement joins TRBV5-1 to TRBJ2-5; 8 bases fit TRBD2. The CDR3 runs 16 residues. Unmatched junction bases numbered 11, after V lost 4 bases and J lost 3 bases. Germline lookup yields CDR1 SGHRS and CDR2 YFSETQ. For the CDR3, the DNA is TGCGCCAGCAGCCCGCCCAGCGGGAGTATCAAAGAGACCCAGTACTTC. Amino acids: CASSPPSGSIKETQYF.

The chain joins TRBV3-1 to TRBJ2-1; possible D gene TRBD1, 6 bases. The CDR3 sequence is 14 residues long. The germline V and J ends were trimmed by 7 bases and 1 base, with 11 bases remaining between them. Germline CDR1 LGHDT, CDR2 YNNKEL (reference sequence). In DNA, the CDR3 is TGTGCCAGCACACAGGGCCTGTCCTACAATGAGCAGTTCTTC. Translating it yields CASTQGLSYNEQFF.

The chain is built from TRBV12-3 or TRBV12-4 and TRBJ2-1; D remains unclear. V lost 3 bases and J 10 bases, leaving 10 bases between the germline ends. CDR3 length equals 12 residues. CDR3 sequence (DNA): TGTGCCAGCAGTTTGAGCCGAGAAGAGCAGTTCTTC. This gives the protein CASSLSREEQFF.

The chain joins TRBV7-9 to TRBJ2-2; no definite D call. Trimming cost V 10 bases and J 3 bases, with 3 bases left between them. There are 10 residues in the CDR3. Germline values: CDR1 SEHNR, CDR2 FQNEAQ (reference sequence). The CDR3 sequence is CAIDTGELFF. DNA of the CDR3: TGTGCCATCGACACCGGGGAGCTGTTTTTT.

This clonotype came up a few times. This chain connects TRBV7-9 to TRBJ1-1; D is undetermined. Germline lookup yields CDR1 SEHNR and CDR2 FQNEAQ (reference sequence). The V gene lost 6 bases and the J gene lost 0 bases, with 8 bases spanning the gap. The CDR3 has 13 residues. The CDR3 reads CASRGGLNTEAFF. The CDR3 coding sequence is TGTGCCAGCAGGGGTGGGTTGAACACTGAAGCTTTCTTT.

This clonotype turned up a few times. This chain joins TRBV4-3 and TRBJ1-6; a weak D match, TRBD1 (5 bases). The germline gives CDR1 LGHNA, CDR2 YSLEER. Trimming removed 0 bases from V and 9 bases from J, with 12 bases in between. This CDR3 has 15 residues. The CDR3 region has the DNA TGCGCCAGCAGCCAAGATGCACAGGTTCTTTCACCCCTCCACTTT. It specifies CASSQDAQVLSPLHF.

This clonotype was seen at least ten times. The chain couples TRBV4-3 to TRBJ1-2; TRBD1 matches 10 bases. Trimming cost V 0 bases and J 5 bases; bases outside gene matches: 3. CDR1 LGHNA and CDR2 YSLEER come from the germline V gene. This CDR3 has 15 residues. CDR3 sequence: CASSQDEGQGYGYTF. In DNA form, the CDR3 reads TGCGCCAGCAGCCAAGATGAGGGACAGGGGTATGGCTACACCTTC.

The chain joins TRBV16 to TRBJ1-1, with D unclear. Germline CDR1 is KGHSY and CDR2 is FQNENV. The CDR3 is 15 residues long. Trimming removed 0 bases from V and 0 bases from J, with 8 bases in between. The CDR3 region has the DNA TGTGCCAGCAGCCAATCGGGGAGCATGAACACTGAAGCTTTCTTT. It encodes CASSQSGSMNTEAFF.

There are a few counts of this clonotype. This chain connects TRBV12-3 or TRBV12-4 to TRBJ2-1; D might be TRBD1 (6 bases). This CDR3 region has 19 residues. V was pared by 8 bases and J by 0 bases, with 26 bases between. Here the CDR3 reads CASLTAGTPQTSSYNEQFF. CDR3 bases: TGTGCCAGCCTCACAGCCGGGACACCCCAGACGTCCTCCTACAATGAGCAGTTCTTC.

This sequence joins TRBV5-1 and TRBJ2-2; TRBD1 matches 9 bases. From germline, CDR1 is SGHRS and CDR2 YFSETQ. V trimming: 4 bases; J trimming: 4 bases; junction bases outside the gene matches: 8. The CDR3 is made up of 16 amino acids. The CDR3 coding sequence is TGCGCCAGCAGCCTGGGACAGGGAAGGGGCACCGGGGAGCTGTTTTTT. This codes for CASSLGQGRGTGELFF. Full variable domain (missing parts from reference TRBV5-1 and TRBJ2-2): KAGVTQTPRYLIKTRGQQVTLSCSPISGHRSVSWYQQTPGQGLQFLFEYFSETQRNKGNFPGRFSGRQFSNSRSEMNVSTLELGDSALYLCASSLGQGRGTGELFFGEGSRLTVL.

This clonotype was seen many times. The chain has TRBV5-1 and TRBJ2-7; 9 bases are a match to TRBD2. J was trimmed by 4 bases and V by 0 bases; bases with no gene match: 5. This CDR3 has 15 residues. Germline-derived CDR1 and CDR2 are SGHRS and YFSETQ. The CDR3 spells CASSLVAGGGYEQYF. For the CDR3, the DNA is TGCGCCAGCAGCTTGGTTGCGGGAGGGGGATACGAGCAGTACTTC.

J is TRBJ2-3 and V is TRBV3-1; TRBD1 matches at 10 bases. CDR1 is LGHDT, CDR2 YNNKEL, per germline (reference sequence). Trimming removed 5 bases from V and 4 bases from J; junction bases left unmatched: 6. This CDR3 has 15 residues. CDR3 nucleotide sequence: TGTGCCAGCAGCATGCGGGACAGGGGATCAGATACGCAGTATTTT. It specifies CASSMRDRGSDTQYF.

This clonotype has a single count. The chain combines TRBV7-9 with TRBJ2-6, with D possibly being TRBD1 (6 bases). Germline loops: CDR1 SEHNR, CDR2 FQNEAQ (reference sequence). The CDR3 is 15 amino acids. V shed 11 bases and J shed 0 bases, with 14 bases lying between them. The CDR3 DNA is TGTGCCCCAGGACAGTTAAGCTCTGGGGCCAACGTCCTGACTTTC. The encoded protein is CAPGQLSSGANVLTF. Looking up the rest from reference TRBV7-9 and TRBJ2-6 gives the full variable domain: DTGVSQNPRHKITKRGQNVTFRCDPISEHNRLYWYRQTLGQGPEFLTYFQNEAQLEKSRLLSDRFSAERPKGSFSTLEIQRTEQGDSAMYLCAPGQLSSGANVLTFGAGSRLTVL.

This clonotype came up a few times. The chain combines TRBV5-1 with TRBJ2-1, with 10 bases that match TRBD1. The CDR3 is 14 amino acids. The V gene's germline CDR1 is SGHRS and CDR2 YFSETQ. V trimming: 2 bases; J trimming: 7 bases; junction bases outside the gene matches: 3. This CDR3 is CASSFDRGRNEQFF. CDR3 DNA: TGCGCCAGCAGCTTCGACAGGGGGCGGAATGAGCAGTTCTTC.

J is TRBJ1-5 and V is TRBV7-2; D is undetermined. The germline V gene has CDR1 SGHTA and CDR2 FQGNSA. The CDR3 is 12 amino acids. Trimming removed 5 bases at V and 4 bases at J, with 6 bases between. CDR3 in DNA: TGTGCCAGCAGCAAGCCTAATCAGCCCCAGCATTTT. Translated: CASSKPNQPQHF.

The V and J genes are TRBV5-1 and TRBJ2-1; 13 bases are shared with TRBD2. This CDR3 spans 16 amino acids. Per the germline V gene, CDR1 is SGHRS and CDR2 is YFSETQ. The junction had 9 bases not matched to a gene; V was cut back by 4 bases and J by 8 bases. CDR3 amino acids: CASSPGTSGIGYEQFF. The CDR3 DNA reads as TGCGCCAGCAGCCCTGGGACTAGCGGGATAGGTTATGAGCAGTTCTTC.

The rearrangement joins TRBV10-3 to TRBJ1-2; D perhaps matches TRBD1 (6 bases). CDR1 and CDR2 (germline): ENHRY, SYGVKD. V gave up 6 bases and J gave up 3 bases, with 11 bases separating them. The CDR3 has 13 residues. The CDR3 nucleotides are TGTGCCATCAGCTCGGACAGTTACTATGGCTACACCTTC. This translates into CAISSDSYYGYTF.